The T cell receptor beta chain under discussion was sequenced for a study of cytomegalovirus exposure and HLA in healthy donors. This CDR3 comprises 15 residues. Between the trimmed V and J ends, which lost 2 bases and 3 bases, there was a span of 12 bases. Per germline, CDR1 SGHTA and CDR2 FQGTGA. 13 Jbeta primers and 60 Vbeta primers were used for the PCR. Produced via immunoSEQ multiplex PCR; TCRdb's table is partial and in-frame only. The table lists about 130,000 clones, 80% to 90% of them singletons. Overall study findings and caveats: Reports credit the classifier with highly specific, highly sensitive diagnosis of cytomegalovirus status.

At sampling all donors were nominally healthy, likely with unrecorded immune exposures. With regard to this clone: Its antigen is unidentified.

The sequencing sample was made of PBMCs. The chain carries TRBV7-3 and TRBJ2-3; D possibly corresponds to TRBD1 (5 bases). The source of this sequence is a woman between 40 and 55 years old in good health and CMV-seropositive. CDR3 protein: CASSLFGAYTDTQYF. CDR3 bases: TGTGCCAGCAGCTTATTTGGGGCTTATACAGATACGCAGTATTTT.